The 5 T cell receptor beta chains below all came from one sample that was sequenced in a study of early T cells in non-severe SARS-CoV-2 infection (dated by TCRdb to about 2021). The library was built by means of 5' RACE. TCRdb records NextSeq 500 as the sequencer. TCRdb took the public reads, trimmed them with fastp at Q25, ran MiXCR for clone calling and kept in-frame beta chains. Identical CDR3 proteins give one entry, which carries the most common genes and DNA. A total of roughly 63,000 distinct CDR3 sequences appear in this sample, 10% to 15% of them only once. The top ten hold about 4.7% of the sample. The specimen was whole blood. The receptors were sampled from an adult who was a healthcare worker with PCR-confirmed SARS-CoV-2 infection or an uninfected control (not recorded which).

Ten or more counts support this clonotype. This sequence joins TRBV10-3 and TRBJ2-7; 9 positions match TRBD2. Germline trimming cut 3 bases from V and 9 bases from J; bases unmatched to any gene: 6. CDR3 length: 13 residues. Germline V gene sequence: CDR1 ENHRY, CDR2 SYGVKD. For the CDR3, the DNA is TGTGCCATCAGTGACCCCCTAGCGGGGACGCAGTACTTC. Its translation: CAISDPLAGTQYF.

The chain joins TRBV9 to TRBJ1-1; D may be TRBD1 (5 bases). The germline CDR1 and CDR2 sequences are SGDLS and YYNGEE. The CDR3 consists of 13 residues. V lost 0 bases and J 7 bases, leaving 10 bases between the germline ends. The CDR3: CASSVGQGIEAFF. The CDR3 DNA reads as TGTGCCAGCAGCGTAGGGCAGGGTATTGAAGCTTTCTTT.

The sample holds a few counts of this clonotype. The V gene is TRBV9, the J gene TRBJ2-2; 8 bases line up with TRBD1. Trimming removed 6 bases from V and 6 bases from J; junction bases left unmatched: 10. Germline lookup yields CDR1 SGDLS and CDR2 YYNGEE. There are 15 residues in the CDR3. CDR3 DNA: TGTGCCAGCAACTACGAGACAGGGGTCGCCGGGGAGCTGTTTTTT. It encodes CASNYETGVAGELFF.

This clonotype was picked up many times. V usage is TRBV7-3 and J usage is TRBJ1-2; 9 nucleotides align to TRBD1. This CDR3 contains 13 residues. In germline, CDR1 is SGHTA, CDR2 FQGTGA. V dropped 3 bases and J dropped 7; count of bases not matched to a gene: 3. This chain's CDR3 is CASSFTGGSGYTF. The CDR3 DNA follows: TGTGCCAGCAGCTTTACAGGGGGCTCTGGCTACACCTTC.

This clonotype was observed a handful of times. The CDR3 loop reads CASSLFLGEETQYF. The CDR3 nucleotides are TGCGCCAGCAGTCTGTTCCTGGGGGAAGAGACCCAGTACTTC. The rearrangement links TRBV23-1 to TRBJ2-5, with D tentatively TRBD1 or TRBD2 (5 bases each). TRBV23-1 is flagged as an ORF with uncertain function. The CDR3 has 14 residues. V lost 4 bases and J lost 3, with 12 bases in between.